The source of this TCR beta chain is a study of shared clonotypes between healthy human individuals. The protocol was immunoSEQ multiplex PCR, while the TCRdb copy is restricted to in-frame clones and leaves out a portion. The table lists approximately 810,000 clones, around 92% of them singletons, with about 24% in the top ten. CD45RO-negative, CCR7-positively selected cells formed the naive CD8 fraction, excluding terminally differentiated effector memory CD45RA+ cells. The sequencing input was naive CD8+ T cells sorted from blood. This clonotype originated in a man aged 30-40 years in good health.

The CDR3 spells CASSYPDTEAFF. The CDR3, as DNA: TGTGCCAGCAGTTACCCGGACACTGAAGCTTTCTTT. The gene calls are TRBV6-6 and TRBJ1-1, with D unclear. The CDR3 totals 12 residues. CDR1 MNHNY and CDR2 SVGAGI come from the germline V gene (reference sequence). Between the trimmed V and J ends, which lost 2 bases and 3 bases, there was a span of 4 bases.